The clone carrying this TCR beta chain was observed a handful of times. No antigen is known for it. The sample comes from a study of cytotoxic CD8 clonotypes in ibrutinib-treated CLL. The wider study: Among the patients, around ten presented as relapsed/refractory and approximately 14 as treatment-naive; around 17 showed unmutated IGHV.

Study conclusions and caveats: Researchers report that baseline clonality outpaced age-matched healthy donors and tracked circulating CD8+ T-cell counts.

Here immunoSEQ multiplex PCR was the method, and the copy in TCRdb shows in-frame clones only, minus some. This sample has about 29,000 clones, with about three quarters found just once. Germline CDR1 DFQATT, CDR2 SNEGSKA (reference sequence). CDR3 length: 11 residues. Deletions cut 5 bases from V and 9 bases from J, with 13 bases between. The TCR originated in a human donor with chronic lymphocytic leukemia. The chain has TRBV20-1 and TRBJ1-2; D may be TRBD1 (5 bases). Sequenced material: PBMCs, taken after 36 months of ibrutinib treatment. The DNA of the CDR3 is TGCAGTGCTGCCCGGACACCAAGCTACACCTTC. Amino acids: CSAARTPSYTF.